Each of the 11 T cell receptor beta chains below was sequenced from the same sample in a study of cytomegalovirus exposure and HLA in healthy donors. The primer mix had 60 Vbeta and 13 Jbeta primers. The repertoire was sequenced with immunoSEQ multiplex PCR; TCRdb's copy has only in-frame clones and lacks some. Here the sample spans about 120,000 clones, roughly 80% being singletons. Source material: PBMCs. These receptors were obtained from a female donor in good health and CMV-seropositive.

The J gene is TRBJ1-2, the V gene TRBV25-1, with 7 positions matching TRBD1. The CDR3 totals 13 residues. Germline loops: CDR1 MGHDK, CDR2 SYGVNS. J lost 6 bases, V lost 6 bases, and 7 bases had no gene match. Written as DNA, the CDR3 is TGTGCCAGCAGGTTGACAGGGACCAATGGCTACACCTTC. This gives the protein CASRLTGTNGYTF.

This chain connects TRBV27 to TRBJ2-2, with D uncertain. Germline V gives CDR1 MNHEY, CDR2 SMNVEV (reference sequence). With 7 bases removed from V and 1 base from J, the gap between germline ends came to 7 bases. This CDR3 comprises 13 residues. CDR3 sequence: CASTQLNTGELFF. CDR3 nucleotide sequence: TGTGCCAGCACTCAGTTGAACACCGGGGAGCTGTTTTTT.

This chain links TRBV19 with TRBJ1-1; 9 bases are a match to TRBD1. The junction had 7 bases not matched to a gene; V was cut back by 6 bases and J by 5 bases. The V gene's germline CDR1 is LNHDA and CDR2 SQIVND (reference sequence). This CDR3 is built from 14 residues. CDR3 bases: TGTGCCAGTAGCCCCGGGACAGGGAGAACTGAAGCTTTCTTT. Protein: CASSPGTGRTEAFF. The entire variable domain, with the rest obtained from reference TRBV19 and TRBJ1-1, is as follows: DGGITQSPKYLFRKEGQNVTLSCEQNLNHDAMYWYRQDPGQGLRLIYYSQIVNDFQKGDIAEGYSVSREKKESFPLTVTSAQKNPTAFYLCASSPGTGRTEAFFGQGTRLTVV.

In regard to this clone: The junction shows a germline mismatch at one end, possibly a read error. V usage is TRBV7-7 and J usage is TRBJ2-3; maybe TRBD1 (6 bases). CDR1 is SSHAT, CDR2 FNYEAQ, per germline (reference sequence). The CDR3 extends over 15 amino acids. CDR3 bases: TGTGCTAGCAGCTTAGGACAGCCTCACACAGATACGCAGTATTTT. This codes for CASSLGQPHTDTQYF.

CDR3 sequence: CASSLGTPYNEQFF. As DNA, the CDR3 is TGTGCCAGCAGTTTAGGGACACCTTACAATGAGCAGTTCTTC. The V and J genes are TRBV27 and TRBJ2-1, with D perhaps matching TRBD1 (6 bases). This CDR3 region has 14 residues. Trimming cost V 2 bases and J 4 bases, with 9 bases left between them. In germline, CDR1 is MNHEY, CDR2 SMNVEV (reference sequence).

The rearrangement links TRBV5-1 to TRBJ2-1; 8 bases map to TRBD1. This CDR3 is 17 amino acids long. Trimming took 1 base from V and 7 from J; bases not matched to a gene: 13. Looked up from germline, CDR1 is SGHRS and CDR2 is YFSETQ. The CDR3 spells CASSLSPGQGERNEQFF. The CDR3 region has the DNA TGCGCCAGCAGCTTGTCGCCCGGACAGGGAGAAAGGAATGAGCAGTTCTTC.

The chain recombines TRBV4-3 with TRBJ2-1, with 8 bases identical to TRBD2. The V gene's germline CDR1 is LGHNA and CDR2 YSLEER. The CDR3 is 16 residues long. Trimming at V came to 0 bases and at J to 7 bases, leaving 8 bases not matched to a gene. The CDR3 bases are TGCGCCAGCAGCCAAGATGATAGGGCTAGCGGGAATGAGCAGTTCTTC. Translating it yields CASSQDDRASGNEQFF.

This clone came up once. The chain carries TRBV2 and TRBJ1-2; the D is unclear. Germline lookup yields CDR1 SNHLY and CDR2 FYNNEI. Trimming took off 7 bases at V and 4 bases at J, with 16 bases between the two ends. CDR3 length equals 14 residues. CDR3 DNA sequence: TGTGCCAGCACCGTGGGAGGCCGGGCCTATGGCTACACCTTC. Its protein is CASTVGGRAYGYTF.

V gene TRBV5-6 combines with J gene TRBJ2-5; TRBD2 matches at 13 bases. Judging by the DNA end, TRBJ2-7 fits better; the J call may be wrong. CDR1 and CDR2 from the germline V gene are SGHDT and YYEEEE. This CDR3 comprises 15 residues. The CDR3 protein is CASSPATSGGYEQYF. CDR3 nucleotide sequence: TGTGCCAGCAGCCCGGCGACTAGCGGGGGGTACGAGCAGTACTTC.

The chain links TRBV11-3 to TRBJ1-3; unclear D gene. V was shortened by 3 bases and J by 3 bases, with 6 bases between the two germline ends. CDR3 length: 13 residues. Germline V gene lookup returns CDR1 SGHNT and CDR2 YENEEA. CDR3 residues: CASSFNNGNTIYF. CDR3 sequence (DNA): TGTGCCAGCAGCTTCAACAATGGAAACACCATATATTTT. Drawing the rest from reference TRBV11-3 and TRBJ1-3, the complete variable domain is EAGVVQSPRYKIIEKKQPVAFWCNPISGHNTLYWYLQNLGQGPELLIRYENEEAVDDSQLPKDRFSAERLKGVDSTLKIQPAELGDSAVYLCASSFNNGNTIYFGEGSWLTVV.

J is TRBJ2-7 and V is TRBV7-8; 8 bases match TRBD1. The CDR3 runs 13 residues. The junction had 6 bases not matched to a gene; V was cut back by 5 bases and J by 6 bases. From germline, CDR1 is SGHVS and CDR2 FQNEAQ. CDR3 sequence reads: CASSTGTGREQYF. For the CDR3, the DNA is TGTGCCAGCAGCACCGGGACAGGCCGCGAGCAGTACTTC. The variable domain in full, with the rest retrieved from reference TRBV7-8 and TRBJ2-7, is GAGVSQSPRYKVAKRGQDVALRCDPISGHVSLFWYQQALGQGPEFLTYFQNEAQLDKSGLPSDRFFAERPEGSVSTLKIQRTQQEDSAVYLCASSTGTGREQYFGPGTRLTVT.